Below are 32 T cell receptor beta chains sequenced from a single sample in a study of shared clonotypes between healthy human individuals. Libraries were prepared by immunoSEQ multiplex PCR; TCRdb keeps only in-frame clonotypes and omits some of them. The sample carries about 2 million clones, approximately 95% recorded once. Sequenced material: naive CD4+ T cells sorted from blood. Described subset: CD45RA+ positively selected. The receptor set was obtained from a man aged 18 to 30 in good health.

This clone appeared a single time. The chain links TRBV9 to TRBJ2-1; D is unresolved. Per germline, CDR1 SGDLS and CDR2 YYNGEE. This CDR3 is built from 15 residues. V shed 1 base and J shed 4 bases, with 12 bases lying between them. The CDR3 region is CASSVLPVLYNEQFF. The CDR3 nucleotides are TGTGCCAGCAGCGTACTCCCTGTTTTGTACAATGAGCAGTTCTTC.

This rearrangement joins TRBV4-1 to TRBJ1-1, with 8 bases fitting TRBD1. Germline loops: CDR1 MGHRA, CDR2 YSYEKL. Losses at the gene ends were 3 bases for V and 0 bases for J; bases not matched to a gene: 15. The CDR3 is 19 residues long. The DNA for the CDR3 is TGCGCCAGCAGCCAGTACAAGGGACAGGAGGGTCCTATGAACACTGAAGCTTTCTTT. It is translated as CASSQYKGQEGPMNTEAFF.

V and J are TRBV6-1 and TRBJ2-7, with 9 bases aligning to TRBD1. After removal of 5 bases from V and 2 bases from J, the junction contained 4 bases not matched to a gene. CDR3 size: 14 residues. Germline V gene sequence: CDR1 MNHNS, CDR2 SASEGT. The CDR3 DNA sequence: TGTGCCAGCAGTCCTTACAGGGGGCCCTACGAGCAGTACTTC. The encoded protein is CASSPYRGPYEQYF.

The V gene is TRBV6-5, the J gene TRBJ2-1; possibly TRBD1 or TRBD2 for D (5 bases each). Trimming pared 6 bases from V and 7 bases from J, leaving 16 bases between. The CDR3 contains 14 residues. The germline V gene has CDR1 MNHEY and CDR2 SVGAGI. This CDR3 reads CASSRGVRGNEQFF. The DNA for the CDR3 is TGTGCCAGCAGCCGGGGCGTCCGAGGGAATGAGCAGTTCTTC.

This clone was observed a single time. The rearrangement links TRBV27 to TRBJ1-6; 9 nucleotides align to TRBD1. This CDR3 contains 15 residues. J was trimmed by 9 bases and V by 0 bases; bases with no gene match: 3. Germline-derived CDR1 and CDR2 are MNHEY and SMNVEV (reference sequence). The CDR3 nucleotides read TGTGCCAGCAGTTTATCGGGGACAGGGACTTCACCCCTCCACTTT. Its protein is CASSLSGTGTSPLHF.

This chain links TRBV10-3 with TRBJ2-1, with 14 bases fitting TRBD2. Germline CDR1 ENHRY, CDR2 SYGVKD. This CDR3 has 16 residues. V lost 2 bases and J lost 9; bases outside the gene matches: 6. CDR3 loop: CAISEPTSGRASEQFF. As DNA, the CDR3 is TGTGCCATCAGTGAGCCGACTAGCGGGAGGGCCTCTGAGCAGTTCTTC.

The CDR3 loop reads CASRGDRSANEKLFF. CDR3 DNA: TGTGCCAGCAGGGGTGACAGATCAGCTAATGAAAAACTGTTTTTT. The chain joins TRBV2 to TRBJ1-4; D perhaps matches TRBD1 (5 bases). V lost 6 bases and J lost 3, with 14 bases in between. This CDR3 has 15 amino acids. Germline V gives CDR1 SNHLY, CDR2 FYNNEI.

V gene TRBV5-1 combines with J gene TRBJ1-1; D is unresolved. Germline loops: CDR1 SGHRS, CDR2 YFSETQ. The CDR3 sequence is 15 residues long. V was cut by 0 bases and J by 0 bases, with 9 bases left in between. CDR3 protein: CASSLGPQVNTEAFF. CDR3 in DNA: TGCGCCAGCAGCTTGGGGCCACAAGTGAACACTGAAGCTTTCTTT. Full variable domain (rest looked up from reference TRBV5-1 and TRBJ1-1): KAGVTQTPRYLIKTRGQQVTLSCSPISGHRSVSWYQQTPGQGLQFLFEYFSETQRNKGNFPGRFSGRQFSNSRSEMNVSTLELGDSALYLCASSLGPQVNTEAFFGQGTRLTVV.

In the case of this clone: The same CDR3 arises from other DNA sequences in this sample as well. The rearrangement joins TRBV5-1 to TRBJ2-3; D remains unclear. Germline V lookup: CDR1 SGHRS, CDR2 YFSETQ. There are 12 residues in the CDR3. Trimming shortened V by 1 base and J by 6 bases, and 6 bases separated the two germline ends. The CDR3 loop is CASSLLGDTQYF. In DNA form, the CDR3 reads TGCGCCAGCAGCTTGCTAGGGGATACGCAGTATTTT.

V and J are TRBV18 and TRBJ1-5; D call uncertain. The ends were cut back, 1 base at V and 3 bases at J, with 10 bases in the middle. From germline, CDR1 is KGHSH and CDR2 LQKENI. This CDR3 has 15 residues. CDR3 residues: CASSPQHSSNQPQHF. The CDR3 coding sequence is TGTGCCAGCTCACCACAGCACAGCTCCAATCAGCCCCAGCATTTT. Supplemented by reference TRBV18 and TRBJ1-5, the full variable domain reads NAGVMQNPRHLVRRRGQEARLRCSPMKGHSHVYWYRQLPEEGLKFMVYLQKENIIDESGMPKERFSAEFPKEGPSILRIQQVVRGDSAAYFCASSPQHSSNQPQHFGDGTRLSIL.

V and J are TRBV5-1 and TRBJ2-2; a weak D match, TRBD1 (6 bases). Germline-derived CDR1 and CDR2 are SGHRS and YFSETQ. The CDR3 loop spans 13 amino acids. V lost 5 bases to trimming and J lost 7 bases, with 12 bases between them. CDR3 protein: CASSNRDIGELFF. In nucleotides, the CDR3 is TGCGCCAGCAGTAACAGGGACATCGGGGAGCTGTTTTTT.

The CDR3 DNA sequence: TGCGCCAGCAGCTTGGGCCCCCGCGGGGCCAACAATGAGCAGTTCTTC. It is translated as CASSLGPRGANNEQFF. The gene calls are TRBV5-1 and TRBJ2-1; D perhaps matches TRBD2 (6 bases). This CDR3 is 16 amino acids long. Germline V gives CDR1 SGHRS, CDR2 YFSETQ. V was clipped by 0 bases and J by 5 bases, with 15 bases between them.

CDR3 in amino acids: CASSYPQGDGYTF. CDR3 DNA: TGTGCCAGCAGTTACCCACAGGGGGACGGCTACACCTTC. The chain is built from TRBV6-5 and TRBJ1-2; 8 positions agree with TRBD1. This CDR3 region has 13 residues. V lost 2 bases to trimming and J lost 8 bases; unmatched junction nucleotides: 4. The germline V gene encodes CDR1 MNHEY and CDR2 SVGAGI.

This chain joins TRBV2 and TRBJ2-1; 11 bases match TRBD2. The trim removed 6 bases at V and 0 bases at J, leaving 1 base unmatched. Germline CDR1 SNHLY, CDR2 FYNNEI. This CDR3 region has 15 residues. The CDR3 sequence is CASRGLAGSYNEQFF. CDR3 nucleotides: TGTGCCAGCAGAGGACTAGCGGGCTCCTACAATGAGCAGTTCTTC. Together with reference TRBV2 and TRBJ2-1, the CDR3 gives the full variable domain: EPEVTQTPSHQVTQMGQEVILRCVPISNHLYFYWYRQILGQKVEFLVSFYNNEISEKSEIFDDQFSVERPDGSNFTLKIRSTKLEDSAMYFCASRGLAGSYNEQFFGPGTRLTVL.

This sequence joins TRBV14 and TRBJ2-7; TRBD2 aligns across 9 bases. CDR1 SGHDN and CDR2 FVKESK come from the germline V gene. Unmatched junction bases numbered 8, after V lost 5 bases and J lost 3 bases. This CDR3 has 15 residues. The chain's CDR3 is CASSYSSGGYYEQYF. The DNA for the CDR3 is TGTGCCAGCAGCTACTCCAGCGGGGGGTACTACGAGCAGTACTTC.

This chain links TRBV7-6 with TRBJ2-6; D uncertain. Germline V lookup: CDR1 SGHVS, CDR2 FNYEAQ. The CDR3 has 20 residues. V gave up 5 bases and J gave up 4 bases, with 27 bases separating them. The CDR3 loop is CASSEHGPVIRLGGANVLTF. CDR3 bases: TGTGCCAGCAGCGAACACGGGCCAGTAATTCGTTTAGGAGGGGCCAACGTCCTGACTTTC.

This sequence joins TRBV10-1 and TRBJ2-4; 7 bases fit TRBD1. V lost 0 bases to trimming and J lost 6 bases; unmatched junction nucleotides: 5. CDR3 length: 15 residues. The germline gives CDR1 WNHNN, CDR2 SYGVQD (reference sequence). The CDR3 DNA follows: TGCGCCAGCAGTGAGTCGAGACAGGGCCGAAACATTCAGTACTTC. The encoded protein is CASSESRQGRNIQYF.

The V gene is TRBV7-3, the J gene TRBJ2-3; no reliable D call. V was clipped by 5 bases and J by 4 bases, with 16 bases between them. The germline V gene has CDR1 SGHTA and CDR2 FQGTGA. The CDR3 is 15 amino acids. The CDR3 coding sequence is TGTGCCAGCAGCCTGACACCTTTAAGGTCAGATACGCAGTATTTT. Its translation: CASSLTPLRSDTQYF.

The rearrangement joins TRBV4-1 to TRBJ1-1; D possibly corresponds to TRBD1 (6 bases). The V end lost 4 bases, the J end lost 0 bases, and 9 bases lay between the germline ends. The CDR3 loop spans 14 amino acids. The germline V gene has CDR1 MGHRA and CDR2 YSYEKL. The CDR3, as DNA: TGCGCCAGCAGCCTCGGACAGATGAACACTGAAGCTTTCTTT. This translates into CASSLGQMNTEAFF.

The chain couples TRBV18 to TRBJ1-2; D not resolved. The CDR3 sequence is 16 residues long. Germline lookup yields CDR1 KGHSH and CDR2 LQKENI. Trimming pared 4 bases from V and 2 bases from J, leaving 17 bases between. The CDR3, as DNA: TGTGCCAGCTCACTCACGAGGACGAAAGAGAACTATGGCTACACCTTC. It encodes CASSLTRTKENYGYTF.

The chain employs TRBV5-8 and TRBJ2-5; D might be TRBD2 (7 bases). V was clipped by 4 bases and J by 2 bases, with 15 bases between them. Germline loops: CDR1 SGHTS, CDR2 YDEGEE. This CDR3 has 15 amino acids. This CDR3 is CASSPRGGVQETQYF. In DNA form, the CDR3 reads TGTGCCAGCAGCCCACGAGGGGGGGTTCAAGAGACCCAGTACTTC. Variable domain in full (rest from reference TRBV5-8 and TRBJ2-5): EAGVTQSPTHLIKTRGQQATLRCSPISGHTSVYWYQQALGLGLQFLLWYDEGEERNRGNFPPRFSGRQFPNYSSELNVNALELEDSALYLCASSPRGGVQETQYFGPGTRLLVL.

The chain carries TRBV14 and TRBJ1-6; D is unresolved. Germline-derived CDR1 and CDR2 are SGHDN and FVKESK. V was cut by 2 bases and J by 10 bases, with 15 bases left in between. This CDR3 spans 15 amino acids. CDR3 nucleotide sequence: TGTGCCAGCAGCCAAAACGGGTTGGGCAACTCACCCCTCCACTTT. The encoded protein is CASSQNGLGNSPLHF. Using reference TRBV14 and TRBJ1-6 for the parts outside the CDR3, the full variable domain is EAGVTQFPSHSVIEKGQTVTLRCDPISGHDNLYWYRRVMGKEIKFLLHFVKESKQDESGMPNNRFLAERTGGTYSTLKVQPAELEDSGVYFCASSQNGLGNSPLHFGNGTRLTVT.

The chain combines TRBV6-1 with TRBJ1-5; 7 positions agree with TRBD1. This CDR3 comprises 14 residues. Unmatched junction bases numbered 9, after V lost 3 bases and J lost 10 bases. Germline V CDR1 and CDR2: MNHNS, SASEGT. For the CDR3, the DNA is TGTGCCAGCAGTGAGGGAGTGCAGGGGGATCCCCAGCATTTT. It translates to CASSEGVQGDPQHF.

J is TRBJ2-7 and V is TRBV5-6, with 7 bases that match TRBD1. Looked up from germline, CDR1 is SGHDT and CDR2 is YYEEEE. The CDR3 is 14 residues long. Trimming took 2 bases from V and 11 from J; bases not matched to a gene: 13. The CDR3 reads CASSFSGTAFGEYF. DNA for the CDR3: TGTGCCAGCAGCTTCTCCGGGACAGCCTTTGGGGAGTACTTC.

The rearrangement joins TRBV9 to TRBJ1-3; no reliable D call. Germline CDR1 reads SGDLS; CDR2 reads YYNGEE. V lost 3 bases and J 2 bases, leaving 12 bases between the germline ends. The CDR3 contains 15 residues. Here the CDR3 DNA reads TGTGCCAGCAGCGGAGCTACGGTACCTGGAAACACCATATATTTT. Protein: CASSGATVPGNTIYF.

The J gene is TRBJ1-1, the V gene TRBV6-1; 10 bases are a match to TRBD1. The trim removed 4 bases at V and 4 bases at J, leaving 6 bases unmatched. Germline-derived CDR1 and CDR2 are MNHNS and SASEGT. This CDR3 contains 15 residues. Here the CDR3 DNA reads TGTGCCAGCAGTGGACCGGGACAGGGGTCCACTGAAGCTTTCTTT. Protein product: CASSGPGQGSTEAFF.

The chain couples TRBV7-8 to TRBJ2-7; TRBD2 aligns across 8 bases. In germline, CDR1 is SGHVS, CDR2 FQNEAQ. CDR3 length equals 14 residues. The V gene end was trimmed by 6 bases and the J gene end by 2 bases; junction bases not matched to a gene: 6. This CDR3 is CASSQSGSTYEQYF. CDR3 sequence (DNA): TGTGCCAGCAGTCAGAGCGGGAGTACCTACGAGCAGTACTTC.

The V and J genes are TRBV5-1 and TRBJ2-7, with 12 bases fitting TRBD1. The CDR3 is made up of 15 amino acids. Germline V CDR1 and CDR2: SGHRS, YFSETQ. Losses at the gene ends were 0 bases for V and 5 bases for J; bases not matched to a gene: 3. DNA for the CDR3: TGCGCCAGCAGCTTGGGTCGGGACAGGGGGCACGAGCAGTACTTC. The encoded protein is CASSLGRDRGHEQYF. Based on the CDR3 plus reference TRBV5-1 and TRBJ2-7, the full variable domain is KAGVTQTPRYLIKTRGQQVTLSCSPISGHRSVSWYQQTPGQGLQFLFEYFSETQRNKGNFPGRFSGRQFSNSRSEMNVSTLELGDSALYLCASSLGRDRGHEQYFGPGTRLTVT.

This chain connects TRBV30 to TRBJ1-4, with D unclear. Between the trimmed V and J ends, which lost 4 bases and 5 bases, there was a span of 14 bases. The CDR3 spans 14 residues. Germline CDR1 is GTSNPN and CDR2 is SVGIG (reference sequence). The CDR3 here is CAWMGRGTNEKLFF. The CDR3 bases are TGTGCCTGGATGGGTCGGGGTACCAATGAAAAACTGTTTTTT.

This chain connects TRBV7-2 to TRBJ2-3; TRBD1 agrees at 8 bases. Germline V gene data show CDR1 as SGHTA and CDR2 as FQGNSA. J was trimmed by 4 bases and V by 5 bases; bases with no gene match: 2. The CDR3 is 13 amino acids. CDR3 coding DNA: TGTGCCAGCAGCCAACAGGGGGCAGATACGCAGTATTTT. Amino acids: CASSQQGADTQYF.

The chain's CDR3 is CASTPGTRGTEAFF. The DNA for the CDR3 is TGTGCCAGCACCCCGGGGACCCGGGGGACTGAAGCTTTCTTT. The chain couples TRBV9 to TRBJ1-1; D possibly corresponds to TRBD1 (5 bases). This CDR3 has 14 amino acids. V was clipped by 6 bases and J by 5 bases, with 17 bases between them. Germline V CDR1 and CDR2: SGDLS, YYNGEE.

The chain couples TRBV4-1 to TRBJ2-2, with 7 positions matching TRBD1. With V trimmed by 1 base and J by 4 bases, 3 bases remained unmatched. Germline V CDR1 and CDR2: MGHRA, YSYEKL. CDR3 size: 15 residues. CDR3 nucleotide sequence: TGCGCCAGCAGCCAAGTACAGGGGACCACCGGGGAGCTGTTTTTT. Its translation: CASSQVQGTTGELFF.